The clone carrying this TCR beta chain showed up just once. The assay was immunoSEQ multiplex PCR, and TCRdb's table has in-frame clones only and misses some. The sample includes some 70,000 clones, around nine tenths of them seen just once. Germline V gene data show CDR1 as SGHRS and CDR2 as YFSETQ. The CDR3 loop spans 15 amino acids. The V and J ends lost 6 bases and 3 bases, in that order; junction bases with no gene match: 8. This sample was included in a study of T cell changes during pregnancy in multiple sclerosis. The source of this sequence is a female donor with multiple sclerosis, enrolled in a pregnancy study. The gene calls are TRBV5-1 and TRBJ1-1, with 10 bases aligning to TRBD1. The starting material was peripheral blood, obtained before pregnancy. The CDR3: CASTDRGFFDTEAFF. CDR3 DNA sequence: TGCGCCAGCACGGACAGGGGGTTCTTTGACACTGAAGCTTTCTTT.